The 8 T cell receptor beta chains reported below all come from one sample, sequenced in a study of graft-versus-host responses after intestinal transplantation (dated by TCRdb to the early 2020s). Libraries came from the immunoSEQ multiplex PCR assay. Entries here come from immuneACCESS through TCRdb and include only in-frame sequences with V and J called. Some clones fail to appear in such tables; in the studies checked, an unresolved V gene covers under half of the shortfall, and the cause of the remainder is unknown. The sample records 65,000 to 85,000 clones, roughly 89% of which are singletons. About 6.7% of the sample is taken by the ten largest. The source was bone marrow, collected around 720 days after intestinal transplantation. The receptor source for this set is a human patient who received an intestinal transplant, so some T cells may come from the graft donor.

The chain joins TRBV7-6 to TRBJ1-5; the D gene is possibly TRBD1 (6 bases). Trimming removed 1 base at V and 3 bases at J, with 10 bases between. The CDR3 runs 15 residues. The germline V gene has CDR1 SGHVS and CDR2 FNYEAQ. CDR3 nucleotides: TGTGCCAGCAGCTTAGTACAGGGATTCAATCAGCCCCAGCATTTT. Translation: CASSLVQGFNQPQHF.

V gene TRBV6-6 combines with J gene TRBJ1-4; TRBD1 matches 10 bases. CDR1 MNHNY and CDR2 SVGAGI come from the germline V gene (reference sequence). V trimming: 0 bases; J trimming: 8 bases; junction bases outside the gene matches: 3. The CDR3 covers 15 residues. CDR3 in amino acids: CASSYSTTGGEKLFF. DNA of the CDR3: TGTGCCAGCAGTTACTCGACGACAGGGGGCGAAAAACTGTTTTTT.

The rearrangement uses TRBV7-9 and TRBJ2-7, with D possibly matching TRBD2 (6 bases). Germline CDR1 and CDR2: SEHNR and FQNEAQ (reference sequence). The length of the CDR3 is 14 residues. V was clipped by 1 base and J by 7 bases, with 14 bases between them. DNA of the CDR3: TGTGCCAGCAGCTTAGACGGGAGAGTTCGGGAGCAGTACTTC. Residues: CASSLDGRVREQYF.

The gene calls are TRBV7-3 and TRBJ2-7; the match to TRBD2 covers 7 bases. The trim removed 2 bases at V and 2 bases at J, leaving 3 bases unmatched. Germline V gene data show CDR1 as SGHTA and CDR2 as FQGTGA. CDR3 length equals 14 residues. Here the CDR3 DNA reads TGTGCCAGCAGCTTAGACGGGACTACCTACGAGCAGTACTTC. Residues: CASSLDGTTYEQYF.

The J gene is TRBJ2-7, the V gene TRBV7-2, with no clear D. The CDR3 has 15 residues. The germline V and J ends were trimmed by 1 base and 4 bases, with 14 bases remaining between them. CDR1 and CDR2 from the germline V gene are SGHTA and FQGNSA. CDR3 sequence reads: CASSLGPTAMYEQYF. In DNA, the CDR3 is TGTGCCAGCAGCTTAGGCCCGACTGCCATGTACGAGCAGTACTTC. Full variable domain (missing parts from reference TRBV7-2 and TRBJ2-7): GAGVSQSPSNKVTEKGKDVELRCDPISGHTALYWYRQSLGQGLEFLIYFQGNSAPDKSGLPSDRFSAERTGGSVSTLTIQRTQQEDSAVYLCASSLGPTAMYEQYFGPGTRLTVT.

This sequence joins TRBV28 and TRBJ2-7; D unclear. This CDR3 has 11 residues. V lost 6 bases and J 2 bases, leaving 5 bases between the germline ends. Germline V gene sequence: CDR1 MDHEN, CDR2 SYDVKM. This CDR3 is CASSLTYEQYF. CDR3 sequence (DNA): TGTGCCAGCAGCCTCACCTACGAGCAGTACTTC.

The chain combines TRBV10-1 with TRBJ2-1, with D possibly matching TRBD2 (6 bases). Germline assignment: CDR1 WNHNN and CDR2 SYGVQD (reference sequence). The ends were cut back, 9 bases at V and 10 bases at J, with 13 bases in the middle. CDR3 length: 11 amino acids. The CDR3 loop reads CASGTLGEQFF. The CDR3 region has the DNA TGCGCCAGTGGGACTTTAGGGGAGCAGTTCTTC.

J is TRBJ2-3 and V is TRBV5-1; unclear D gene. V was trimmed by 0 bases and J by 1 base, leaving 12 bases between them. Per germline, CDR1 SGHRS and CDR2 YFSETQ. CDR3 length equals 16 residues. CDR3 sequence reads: CASSLAFQAGTDTQYF. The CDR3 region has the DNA TGCGCCAGCAGCTTGGCATTTCAGGCCGGCACAGATACGCAGTATTTT.